This TCR beta chain was sequenced in a study of T cell responses to AZD1222 COVID-19 vaccine. Background on the study: Investigators merged groups given second doses at roughly 4 or roughly 12 weeks. Study-wide results and limits: Only 5 or 6 individuals given AZD1222 were seropositive at baseline.

TCRdb's table, derived via immunoSEQ multiplex PCR, lists solely in-frame clones and lacks some. The sample lists 130,000 or so clones, 93% seen once, with under 3.5% in the top ten. About this clone itself: What it recognizes is unknown.

The CDR3 is 16 residues long. J gave up 6 bases and V 3 bases, and 7 bases lay outside the gene matches. The germline CDR1 and CDR2 sequences are SGHTA and FQGNSA. This clonotype was obtained from an adult in good health. The chain recombines TRBV7-2 with TRBJ2-2, with 10 nucleotides matching TRBD2. Sequencing was performed on peripheral blood, taken on day 0 of AZD1222 vaccination. CDR3 sequence: CASSFAAGGRAGELFF. The CDR3 bases are TGTGCCAGCAGCTTTGCAGCGGGAGGGAGGGCCGGGGAGCTGTTTTTT.